Following are 9 T cell receptor beta chains from one sample sequenced in a study of radiotherapy plus CTLA-4 blockade in lung cancer. Some clones are missing from TCRdb's copy, which holds only in-frame ones; the method was immunoSEQ multiplex PCR. Of about 24,000 clones in the sample, approximately 74% were seen once. Material: peripheral blood, obtained from a patient treated with radiotherapy plus ipilimumab. All receptors derive from a human donor with non-small cell lung cancer whose response to radiotherapy plus ipilimumab could not be evaluated.

The chain employs TRBV30 and TRBJ2-7, with TRBD2 as a possible D gene (6 bases). V was cut by 3 bases and J by 2 bases, with 17 bases left in between. This CDR3 region has 15 residues. Germline V CDR1 and CDR2: GTSNPN, SVGIG (reference sequence). CDR3 amino acids: CAWSPNGRGTYEQYF. The CDR3 DNA is TGTGCCTGGAGCCCTAACGGACGCGGGACCTACGAGCAGTACTTC.

The V and J genes are TRBV19 and TRBJ2-3; 12 bases line up with TRBD2. CDR3 length: 16 residues. Looked up from germline, CDR1 is LNHDA and CDR2 is SQIVND (reference sequence). The V gene end was trimmed by 7 bases and the J gene end by 4 bases; junction bases not matched to a gene: 9. CDR3 nucleotides: TGTGCCAGTAAAAGGACTAGCGGGGCTAGATCAGATACGCAGTATTTT. Its translation: CASKRTSGARSDTQYF.

The chain joins TRBV6-1 to TRBJ2-1, with unresolved D. V lost 2 bases, J lost 8 bases, and 7 bases lay in between. The CDR3 covers 12 residues. Germline assignment: CDR1 MNHNS and CDR2 SASEGT. CDR3 residues: CASSELGDEQFF. The CDR3 DNA is TGTGCCAGCAGTGAACTAGGAGATGAGCAGTTCTTC.

This chain uses TRBV9 with TRBJ2-2; 7 bases are a match to TRBD1. Trimming removed 5 bases from V and 6 bases from J; junction bases left unmatched: 1. Germline assignment: CDR1 SGDLS and CDR2 YYNGEE. The CDR3 has 12 amino acids. The CDR3 spells CASRTGSGELFF. The CDR3 DNA reads TGTGCCAGCAGGACAGGGTCCGGGGAGCTGTTTTTT.

This clone was observed a few times. This chain connects TRBV5-1 to TRBJ1-1; 7 nucleotides agree with TRBD1. The J segment lost 1 base and the V segment lost 2 bases, leaving 5 bases of the junction unmatched. Germline V gene lookup returns CDR1 SGHRS and CDR2 YFSETQ. This CDR3 is 15 amino acids long. The CDR3 coding sequence is TGCGCCAGCAGCTTTACCGGGACAGCGAACACTGAAGCTTTCTTT. Translated: CASSFTGTANTEAFF.

The J gene is TRBJ2-2, the V gene TRBV6-6; TRBD2 is a possible D gene (5 bases). V was trimmed by 2 bases and J by 2 bases, leaving 6 bases between them. Germline CDR1 and CDR2: MNHNY and SVGAGI (reference sequence). This CDR3 is 14 amino acids long. CDR3: CASSYGRNTGELFF. For the CDR3, the DNA is TGTGCCAGCAGTTACGGGAGAAACACCGGGGAGCTGTTTTTT.

V usage is TRBV11-2 and J usage is TRBJ2-2, with TRBD1 matching over 10 bases. Trimming cost V 5 bases and J 4 bases; bases outside gene matches: 4. The CDR3 has 15 residues. Germline V gives CDR1 SGHAT, CDR2 FQNNGV. CDR3 sequence (DNA): TGTGCCAGCAGCCCCGGACAGGGGGGCACCGGGGAGCTGTTTTTT. Its translation is CASSPGQGGTGELFF.

Only a few counts were recorded for this clone. The chain joins TRBV28 to TRBJ1-2, with D possibly TRBD1 on 6 matching bases. Germline V gene data show CDR1 as MDHEN and CDR2 as SYDVKM. The CDR3 has 17 residues. Trimming cost V 5 bases and J 2 bases, with 21 bases left between them. In DNA, the CDR3 is TGTGCCAGCAGTCAAACTTATTACAGGGAATTAAACTATGGCTACACCTTC. This codes for CASSQTYYRELNYGYTF.

The rearrangement joins TRBV6-5 to TRBJ1-1, with 8 bases that match TRBD1. V trimming: 9 bases; J trimming: 5 bases; junction bases outside the gene matches: 11. The CDR3 spans 14 residues. The germline CDR1 and CDR2 sequences are MNHEY and SVGAGI. The CDR3 spells CASGAGDRRTEAFF. The DNA for the CDR3 is TGTGCCAGTGGGGCTGGGGACAGGAGAACTGAAGCTTTCTTT.